This T cell receptor (beta chain) was captured in a study of response to subunit inactivated influenza vaccine. Study-level findings and limits: Researchers suggested that each seasonal influenza vaccination recruits few new T cells.

A single record per CDR3 protein comes from TCRdb applying MiXCR to the RT-PCR reads. The sample lists some 850,000 distinct CDR3 sequences, under 20% occurring once. V lost 3 bases, J lost 5 bases, and 15 bases lay in between. Looked up from germline, CDR1 is SGHRS and CDR2 is YFSETQ. There are 14 residues in the CDR3. Comments on this clonotype: Its antigen is currently unknown.

The sample in question was PBMCs from blood, obtained 4 to 6 days after vaccination. The chain carries TRBV5-1 and TRBJ2-7, with D perhaps TRBD1 (6 bases). The clonotype comes from a man aged 45-65 years who received an inactivated influenza vaccine. In DNA, the CDR3 is TGCGCCAGCAGCTCCCACTTAGCAGGGGACGAGCAGTACTTC. It is translated as CASSSHLAGDEQYF.